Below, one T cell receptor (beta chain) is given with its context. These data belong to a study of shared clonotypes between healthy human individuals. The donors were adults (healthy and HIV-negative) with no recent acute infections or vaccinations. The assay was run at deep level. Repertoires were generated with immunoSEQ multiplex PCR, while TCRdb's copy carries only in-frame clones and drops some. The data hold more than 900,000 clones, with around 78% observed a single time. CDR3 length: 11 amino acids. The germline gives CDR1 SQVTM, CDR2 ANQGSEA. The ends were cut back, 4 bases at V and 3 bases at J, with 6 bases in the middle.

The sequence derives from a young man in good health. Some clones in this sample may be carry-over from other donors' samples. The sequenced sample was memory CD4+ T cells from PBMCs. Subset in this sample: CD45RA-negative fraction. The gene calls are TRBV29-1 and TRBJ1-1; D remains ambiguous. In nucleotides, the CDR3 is TGCAGCGTTGGAACAGACACTGAAGCTTTCTTT. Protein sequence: CSVGTDTEAFF.